This entry is about one T cell receptor (beta chain). Its antigen has not been determined. Per-base qualities were not stored, and no clone one base away is much larger. The germline V gene provides CDR1 SGHRS and CDR2 YFSETQ. Trimmed from V: 4 bases; trimmed from J: 6 bases; junction bases lacking a gene match: 5. Including cysteine and phenylalanine, the CDR3 has 13 amino acids. Of the read, only the CDR3 DNA is kept; its 39 bases are in frame from base 1. The data were obtained in a study of cytomegalovirus exposure and HLA in healthy donors listed by TCRdb under 2017. As for the study more broadly: An earlier analysis of roughly 630 of the donors reported roughly 270 Gb of sequence data and 117 million unique TCR beta sequences from about 179 million T cells. An early release covering roughly 640 HLA-typed donors comprised roughly 300 gigabases of sequencing data and tens of millions of unique TCR sequences. The genetic ancestry cluster associated with self-reported Caucasian donors included around 76% of the roughly 400 genotyped donors. The study aimed to test whether cataloging public T cell receptors could reveal signatures of past pathogen exposure. The study profiled the T cell repertoires of under 700 subjects by immunosequencing and related them to cytomegalovirus serostatus. In addition to the first cohort of hundreds of subjects, a separate validation cohort of 100 to 150 different subjects was used. High-throughput TCR immunosequencing, statistical association of individual TCRs with disease status, and machine learning were combined to predict cytomegalovirus infection status. A later analysis re-analyzed previously published TCR beta repertoires from hundreds of donors and added high-resolution HLA genotyping to study TCR occurrence patterns. The later analysis used no new phenotypic data to find candidate immune exposures, relying instead on TCR beta sequences and their occurrence across donors. In an earlier analysis of 500 to 650 of the donors, high-throughput TCR beta sequencing was used to judge whether each TCR beta V gene segment behaved as functional or pseudogenic. Donor age, sex, ethnicity and CMV serostatus were compiled together with the repertoire data. Genome-wide SNP genotypes for about 60% of the roughly 700 donors were used in a later genetic analysis, which treated that subset as a discovery cohort. Every repertoire in the discovery cohort had been generated on one and the same sequencing platform. Both class I and class II loci were covered by HLA typing, at four-digit resolution. The number of donors typed differed by locus, with roughly 629-640 for A, B, C, DRB1 and DQB1, roughly 520 for DQA1, nearly 610 for DPA1, and some 440 for DPB1. Roughly 5 DR-DQ haplotypes were handled as single units for association and clustering, since linkage in the cohort was strong. Among some 400 genotyped donors of the cohort, an average of approximately 230,000 unique TCR beta nucleotide sequences were sequenced per donor, roughly a sixth of them non-productive. Findings and caveats that apply to the study as a whole: Because the 87-base-pair reads could not distinguish some IMGT-functional V segments, including TRBV6-2 and TRBV6-3, those segments were excluded. A cluster of highly shared sequence variants was judged likely to be a technical artifact of the sequencing pipeline. An earlier analysis of several hundred of the donors showed that most TCR beta V segments appeared in productive rearrangements either about 87% or about 30% of the time, which broadly matched IMGT annotations. The authors suggested that the approach could potentially be generalized to other disease states and immunological phenotypes. According to a later genetic analysis, donors in an Asian-associated ancestry cluster had fewer N-insertions in productive TCRs than the approximately 690-donor mean. Because some donors lacked HLA typing at each locus, the association tests relied only on the typed subset. CMV serostatus was the only immune exposure information available for the cohort. Roughly uniform sequencing depth across donors was assumed in presence/absence analyses, although this assumption may not hold. The classifier was reported to diagnose cytomegalovirus status with high specificity and sensitivity in both the original and validation cohorts. Compared with equally common non-associated chains, HLA-associated TCR beta chains in a later analysis were more clonally expanded and had lower generation probabilities. Most TCR sequences were seen in very few donors, while some public TCRs were found in many individuals. Strong co-occurrence of HLA alleles, especially DR and DQ, made assigning TCR associations to individual alleles difficult. A further reported finding was that TCR beta sequences accurately predicted the HLA-A and HLA-B alleles for most subjects in the first cohort. The earlier analysis of 450 to 700 of the donors excluded about 16 rarely observed V segments, including chromosome 9 orphons, because counts were too low. At a false discovery rate of 0.05, a later analysis linked roughly 17,000 TCR beta sequences to specific HLA alleles. V-gene and J-gene trimming of TCR beta chains was associated with a missense DCLRE1C variant in a later genetic analysis, and the association was replicated in an independent cohort. Linkage disequilibrium might explain the correlated functional status among segregating V segments, but an unknown experimental factor could not be excluded. A few of the identified cytomegalovirus-associated TCR beta chains were confirmed in vitro to be specific for cytomegalovirus antigens. In a later analysis, TCR association rates were found to vary across HLA loci, with the most associated TCRs seen for DRB1 alleles and the fewest for HLA-C alleles. Several of the top co-occurrence clusters appeared to be linked to parvovirus B19, influenza, CMV and Epstein-Barr virus, according to a later analysis. The study listed 170 or so TCR beta chains as associated with cytomegalovirus. Only TCR beta chains were sequenced in this cohort, and the absence of alpha or paired-chain data limited detectable features. Most CMV-associated TCR beta chains appeared to be HLA-restricted in a later analysis, and the HLA associations seemed to be driven largely by CMV exposure.

The library was built by means of the immunoSEQ multiplex PCR assay. For the multiplex PCR, a mixture combining 60 forward primers for TCR Vbeta segments and 13 reverse primers for TCR Jbeta segments was used. A multiplex PCR assay on genomic DNA amplified the CDR3 region of rearranged TCR beta genes. Amplified TCR beta libraries were sequenced as 87-base-pair reads on the Illumina HiSeq System. From the authors' description of their analysis: A later analysis tallied 70 million to 100 million unique TCR beta chains across the 666 repertoires, and approximately 12 million of those chains were shared by two or more donors. To remove PCR and sequencing errors, raw reads were error-corrected and collapsed into unique sequences using a nearest-neighbor algorithm that merged closely related sequences. V, D and J gene segments were assigned by aligning CDR3 sequences to IMGT reference sequences. For a sequence to be retained, a match of at least six nucleotides was required to both a V gene segment and a J gene segment. Rearrangements were classified as productive when the CDR3 lacked stop codons and remained in frame with V and J, and all other rearrangements were classified as non-productive. CDR3 was defined according to IMGT convention as the region running from the second conserved V-encoded cysteine to the conserved J-encoded phenylalanine. In an earlier analysis of roughly 580 of the donors, sequences lacking an unambiguous match to a single V gene segment were excluded. In an earlier analysis of some 590 of the donors, V segments were called functional above 56.7% productive rearrangements and were called segregating when the between-donor standard deviation exceeded 5%. A statistical classification framework was built to diagnose cytomegalovirus status from the catalog of TCR beta chain sequences. V and J gene assignment, in a later analysis, came from comparing TCR nucleotide sequences with IMGT/GENE-DB human TR gene sequences. In a later analysis, CDR3 sequences and most-parsimonious VDJ recombination scenarios were assigned using the TCRdist pipeline. A later analysis defined each TCR beta chain by its CDR3 amino acid sequence plus V-gene family, and excluded reads lacking a unique V-gene family. In a later analysis, around 600 highly shared, low-generation-probability nucleotide sequences were removed to address suspected cross-contamination and a sequencing artifact. In a later analysis, a clonal expansion index for each public chain was calculated from normalized within-repertoire ranks of inferred template counts. In a later analysis, generation probabilities were computed with a VDJ recombination model fitted to out-of-frame rearrangements, and the resulting probabilities were checked against IGoR. A later analysis scored TCR-TCR, TCR-HLA and TCR-CMV co-occurrence with hypergeometric tests, applying a repertoire-size bias correction to TCR pairs. False discovery rates were estimated in a later analysis by permuting HLA or CMV assignments 20 times. In a later analysis, co-occurring TCRs were grouped using DBSCAN, and TCRdist sequence similarity was added for clustering within HLA-allele-positive subsets. Co-occurrence clustering excluded repertoires with fewer than 30,000 or more than 120,000 public chains, plus five with anomalous nucleotide sharing. TCRdb's version of the immuneACCESS table is confined to in-frame rearrangements and falls short of the full clone set. An unresolved V gene accounts for under half of the shortfall where checked; the remainder is of unknown origin. V and J calls and clone size are copied from that table; D and trimming were computed from the DNA. The sample records over 200,000 clones, approximately 87% of which are singletons. Of the sample, over 1% is held by the ten largest clones.

The cohort consisted of approximately 690 healthy bone marrow donors. At the time of sampling, all cohort members were nominally healthy, though unrecorded immune exposures were likely present. CMV serostatus was positive for almost 300 and negative for about 55% of the 666 cohort members, and was not recorded for this donor. A peripheral blood sample was collected from each donor, and TCR beta sequencing was performed on peripheral blood mononuclear cells. Genomic DNA was extracted from the blood cell samples with the Qiagen DNeasy Blood Extraction Kit. The clonotype originates from a human donor in good health. Rearrangement joined TRBV5-1 to TRBJ1-2, with TRBD1 identical over 8 junction bases. The sample comprised PBMCs. The nucleotides are TGCGCCAGCAGCCCCCGGACAGGGAATGGCTACACCTTC. It is translated as CASSPRTGNGYTF.